The source of this TCR beta chain is a study of cytomegalovirus exposure and HLA in healthy donors. As for this clone: Its antigen is still unknown.

In the PCR, 60 Vbeta and 13 Jbeta primers were used. The table came from immunoSEQ multiplex PCR; TCRdb's copy has only in-frame clones and leaves some out. Among approximately 150,000 clones listed, over 70% were seen once. Whole-study results and caveats: 150 or so TCR beta chains were listed as cytomegalovirus-associated.

The sequence was collected from a woman in her forties in good health and CMV-seronegative. Sequenced input: PBMCs.

The DNA for the CDR3 is TGTGCCAGCAGTCGGGGAGACGGCAATCAGCCCCAGCATTTT. This translates into CASSRGDGNQPQHF. This chain uses TRBV7-9 with TRBJ1-5; D is ambiguous. CDR1 and CDR2 (germline): SEHNR, FQNEAQ (reference sequence). Trimming took 6 bases from V and 2 from J, leaving 11 bases between them. There are 14 residues in the CDR3.